This T cell receptor (beta chain) originates from a study of T cells in localized non-small cell lung cancer (dated by TCRdb to 2018 to 2021). Regarding the research as a whole: The study analyzed T cell repertoires of hundreds of early-stage NSCLC patients, comparing tumors and uninvolved tumor-adjacent lungs. The cohort consisted of 236 treatment-naive NSCLC patients whose localized lung tumors had been resected. A mean age of about 66 years was recorded for the NSCLC patients, of whom approximately 130 were male and around 100 were female.

The CDR3 runs 18 residues from the cysteine to the phenylalanine. Only the CDR3 part of the read is kept: 54 bases, read in frame from the first base. The germline V gene (reference sequence) gives CDR1 as SGHKS and CDR2 as YYEKEE. Relative to germline, V is 6 bases shorter and J is 2 bases shorter, with 23 bases between their ends. Study-level results and caveats: The highest T cell clonality was observed in uninvolved tumor-adjacent lung, where clonality exceeded that of tumor, suggesting that antigenic responses were more focused in uninvolved tumor-adjacent lung. Longer overall survival was associated with higher blood T cell density, whereas shorter survival was associated with higher adjacent-lung clonality. Multi-region tumor sequencing was not performed, so intratumor heterogeneity could not be excluded. A median of about 50 of the top 100 tumor clones turned up in the paired uninvolved adjacent lung, and under 30 of those clones also ranked among the top 100 of that same adjacent lung. Since the design was exploratory, TCR variables were selected using unadjusted p-values with no false-discovery rate correction.

The immunoSEQ Assay was used to sequence TCR beta CDR3 regions from DNA. Turning to the authors' computational methods: To compute T cell density, TCR beta template counts were normalized to usable DNA, which was estimated by amplifying housekeeping genes. The preseqR package was used to estimate richness by extrapolating to 400,000 templates for PBMC samples and to 120,000 templates for tissue samples. Clonality was defined by subtracting Pielou's evenness from one. Tissue-enriched TCRs were identified through differential abundance testing performed on productive amino-acid clonotypes, with a minimum total count of 5 and an alpha of 0.1. Repertoire overlap between compartments was quantified with the Jaccard Index and Morisita Overlap Index. GLIPH grouped TCR beta CDR3s together with public tetramer-defined viral CDR3s, and a viral motif had to include at least three viral sequences and also show V-gene enrichment. As stored in TCRdb, this immuneACCESS dataset retains in-frame rearrangements with V and J assigned. A fraction of the clones does not appear; measured against another copy, unresolved V genes explain less than half of the discrepancy, and the remainder lacks a known reason. That table furnishes V, J and clone size, whereas the DNA furnished D and trimming. Within this sample are 40,000 to 55,000 clones, with roughly 80% of them counted one time only. Together, the top ten hold about 4% of the sample.

Points on this clone: The antigen this receptor binds is unknown. Base qualities are missing; no much larger clone stands one base away.

At diagnosis, peripheral blood, uninvolved tumor-adjacent lung and tumor were collected and were preserved as a mix of fresh-frozen and FFPE material. For TCR repertoire profiling, blood samples were analyzed in the form of peripheral blood mononuclear cells. Here the sequenced sample was PBMCs, taken before any cancer treatment. The V and J genes are TRBV5-5 and TRBJ2-2; the D gene is unclear. The clonotype originates from a woman between 35 and 75 years old with stage II lung adenocarcinoma. The CDR3 is CASTPSPGLSTNTGELFF. The DNA sequence is TGTGCCAGCACCCCGAGTCCAGGCCTATCAACTAACACCGGGGAGCTGTTTTTT. Full variable domain (CDR3 extended with the reference TRBV5-5 and TRBJ2-2 proteins): DAGVTQSPTHLIKTRGQQVTLRCSPISGHKSVSWYQQVLGQGPQFIFQYYEKEERGRGNFPDRFSARQFPNYSSELNVNALLLGDSALYLCASTPSPGLSTNTGELFFGEGSRLTVL.